These T cell receptor beta chains were read from a single sample in a study of CD8 T cells in Susac syndrome. TCRdb reanalysed the immunoSEQ multiplex PCR reads using MiXCR and keeps one entry per CDR3 protein. Among about 180,000 distinct CDR3 sequences listed, approximately 95% were seen once. Sequenced input: CD8+ T cells from PBMCs. The receptor set was obtained from a human donor with multiple sclerosis. The CDR3 runs from the conserved cysteine through the conserved F or W. A D gene is named only where the DNA matches it firmly. Clone size is stated in some rows and not others, as once, few, many or a class when expanded.

CDR3aa,CDR3nt,v_gene,abundance,d_gene,j_gene
CASSRDRGSYEQYF,TGTGCCAGCAGCCGGGACAGGGGATCTTACGAGCAGTACTTC,TRBV5-6,NA,TRBD1,TRBJ2-7
CASSLEALSGGYTF,TGTGCCAGCAGCTTGGAGGCTCTTTCGGGTGGCTACACCTTC,TRBV5-6,NA,NA,TRBJ1-2
CASSGPTSGVYNEQFF,TGTGCCAGCAGTGGTCCGACTAGCGGGGTCTACAATGAGCAGTTCTTC,TRBV2,once,TRBD2,TRBJ2-1
CASRDRVDTQYF,TGTGCCAGCAGGGACAGGGTGGATACGCAGTATTTT,TRBV2,NA,TRBD1,TRBJ2-3
CASSVRLAGGIGEQYF,TGTGCCAGCAGCGTGCGACTAGCGGGAGGGATCGGGGAGCAGTACTTC,TRBV3-1,NA,TRBD2,TRBJ2-7
CASSLELAGAYYNEQFF,TGCGCCAGCAGCTTGGAACTAGCGGGAGCCTACTACAATGAGCAGTTCTTC,TRBV5-1,NA,TRBD2,TRBJ2-1
CASRDPGQKYEQYF,TGTGCCAGCAGGGACCCGGGACAGAAATACGAGCAGTACTTC,TRBV28,NA,TRBD1,TRBJ2-7
CASSLGQGQYNEQFF,TGTGCCAGCAGCTTGGGACAGGGCCAATACAATGAGCAGTTCTTC,TRBV6-1,NA,TRBD1,TRBJ2-1
CASSDSSRYNEQFF,TGTGCCAGCAGTGACTCTAGCCGCTACAATGAGCAGTTCTTC,TRBV2,NA,NA,TRBJ2-1
CSVETSEAFF,TGCAGCGTTGAAACTTCTGAAGCTTTCTTT,TRBV29-1,NA,NA,TRBJ1-1
CATLGTAYGYTF,TGTGCCACTCTGGGCACAGCTTATGGCTACACCTTC,TRBV7-9,NA,NA,TRBJ1-2
CASSTGDHQETQYF,TGTGCCAGCAGCACGGGGGACCATCAAGAGACCCAGTACTTC,TRBV3-1,NA,NA,TRBJ2-5
CASSSTPGGHNEQFF,TGTGCCAGCAGCTCTACACCGGGGGGACACAATGAGCAGTTCTTC,TRBV7-9,once,TRBD2,TRBJ2-1
CASSYSGRRYEQYF,TGTGCCAGCAGTTACTCGGGACGACGCTACGAGCAGTACTTC,TRBV6-5,NA,NA,TRBJ2-7
CAWSLSGNTDTQYF,TGTGCCTGGAGTCTTAGCGGGAACACAGATACGCAGTATTTT,TRBV30,NA,TRBD2,TRBJ2-3
CASRRQGSPYEQYF,TGTGCCAGCAGGCGACAGGGGTCCCCCTACGAGCAGTACTTC,TRBV6-2/TRBV6-3,NA,TRBD1,TRBJ2-7
CSVSGAQGNEQFF,TGCAGCGTTTCCGGCGCCCAAGGCAATGAGCAGTTCTTC,TRBV29-1,NA,NA,TRBJ2-1
CSARETGYTF,TGCAGTGCACGGGAAACGGGCTACACCTTC,TRBV20-1,NA,NA,TRBJ1-2
CASRGGEQFF,TGTGCCAGCAGGGGAGGTGAGCAGTTCTTC,TRBV12-3/TRBV12-4,NA,NA,TRBJ2-1
CASSFGEGGYTF,TGTGCCAGCAGCTTCGGGGAAGGAGGCTACACCTTC,TRBV7-9,NA,NA,TRBJ1-2
CATRDGGHNEQFF,TGTGCCACCAGGGACGGTGGCCACAATGAGCAGTTCTTC,TRBV24-1,NA,NA,TRBJ2-1
CASSLVASYGYTF,TGTGCCAGCAGTTTAGTAGCCTCCTATGGCTACACCTTC,TRBV28,NA,NA,TRBJ1-2
CASSGAEEGNTGELFF,TGTGCCAGCAGCGGGGCGGAGGAGGGTAACACCGGGGAGCTGTTTTTT,TRBV7-4,NA,NA,TRBJ2-2
CASSLRGRNTEAFF,TGCGCCAGCAGCTTAAGGGGGCGCAACACTGAAGCTTTCTTT,TRBV5-1,NA,TRBD1,TRBJ1-1
CAWLQGASGYTF,TGTGCCTGGTTACAGGGGGCGTCGGGCTACACCTTC,TRBV30,NA,TRBD1,TRBJ1-2
CASSLSGGTGELFF,TGTGCCAGCAGCCTATCAGGAGGGACAGGGGAGCTGTTTTTT,TRBV9,NA,NA,TRBJ2-2
CATNTTGGETQYF,TGTGCCACCAATACGACAGGCGGAGAGACCCAGTACTTC,TRBV24-1,NA,NA,TRBJ2-5
CSVEDPASGTPYEQYF,TGCAGCGTTGAAGATCCGGCTAGCGGGACTCCCTACGAGCAGTACTTC,TRBV29-1,NA,TRBD2,TRBJ2-7
CASSLWGQKETQYF,TGTGCCAGCAGCTTATGGGGACAGAAAGAGACCCAGTACTTC,TRBV7-8,NA,TRBD1,TRBJ2-5
CASKLGDTHSYEQYF,TGCGCCAGCAAATTGGGGGACACTCACTCCTACGAGCAGTACTTC,TRBV23-1,NA,NA,TRBJ2-7
CASSEVRTEAFF,TGTGCCAGCAGTGAGGTTAGGACTGAAGCTTTCTTT,TRBV12-3/TRBV12-4,NA,NA,TRBJ1-1
CATSDWVSDTQYF,TGTGCCACCAGTGATTGGGTCTCAGATACGCAGTATTTT,TRBV24-1,NA,NA,TRBJ2-3
CASSPGTTVNTEAFF,TGTGCCAGCAGCCCGGGAACGACAGTGAACACTGAAGCTTTCTTT,TRBV7-9,NA,NA,TRBJ1-1
CSVVSGGANTGELFF,TGCAGCGTCGTTAGCGGGGGGGCGAACACCGGGGAGCTGTTTTTT,TRBV29-1,NA,TRBD2,TRBJ2-2
CSATTLAGAKNIQYF,TGCAGTGCTACAACTTTAGCGGGGGCAAAAAACATTCAGTACTTC,TRBV20-1,NA,TRBD2,TRBJ2-4
CASSVVGTAYNEQFF,TGTGCCAGCAGCGTAGTGGGGACAGCCTACAATGAGCAGTTCTTC,TRBV9,NA,TRBD1,TRBJ2-1
CASSSGGRTFGEQFF,TGTGCCAGCAGCTCTGGGGGGCGGACCTTTGGTGAGCAGTTCTTC,TRBV9,NA,NA,TRBJ2-1
CSDSDASSHRGADTQYF,TGCAGTGACTCGGACGCTTCTTCGCACCGAGGGGCAGATACGCAGTATTTT,TRBV20-1,NA,NA,TRBJ2-3
CASSNSGSPLHF,TGTGCCAGTAGTAATTCGGGGTCACCCCTCCACTTT,TRBV19,NA,NA,TRBJ1-6
CASSHGRLYEQYF,TGTGCCAGCAGCCATGGGAGACTGTACGAGCAGTACTTC,TRBV3-1,few,NA,TRBJ2-7
CASSPPGWYEQYF,TGTGCCAGCAGCCCGCCAGGGTGGTACGAGCAGTACTTC,TRBV27,NA,NA,TRBJ2-7
CASSFLAGLTEQYF,TGTGCCAGCAGCTTCTTAGCGGGGTTAACCGAGCAGTACTTC,TRBV7-2,once,TRBD2,TRBJ2-7
CASSPGRGRGYNEQFF,TGTGCCAGCAGTCCGGGCAGGGGGAGGGGGTACAATGAGCAGTTCTTC,TRBV12-3/TRBV12-4,NA,NA,TRBJ2-1
CASSLLAEAKNIQYF,TGTGCCAGCAGCCTACTAGCTGAGGCCAAAAACATTCAGTACTTC,TRBV5-6,once,NA,TRBJ2-4
CASTEIAYGYTF,TGTGCCAGCACGGAAATAGCTTATGGCTACACCTTC,TRBV2,once,NA,TRBJ1-2
CASTDSNQPQHF,TGTGCCAGCACCGACAGTAATCAGCCCCAGCATTTT,TRBV28,few,NA,TRBJ1-5